Sequencing of this T cell receptor beta chain was carried out in a study of beta chain features in type 1 diabetes. Sort purity for all populations was recorded as exceeding 98%. This clone was observed a handful of times. No antigen is known for it. The entirety of the isolated RNA underwent reverse transcription, so expressed TCRB transcripts were sequenced. TCRdb keeps only in-frame clones here, not all; method: immunoSEQ multiplex PCR. Of approximately 470,000 clones listed, roughly 30% are singletons. Study results and caveats: Here, the possible influence of HLA type (on TCRB rearrangement) remained unresolved.

This TCR was recovered from a man aged 18 to 30 in good health. The sample was naive CD4+ T cells from blood.

This chain's CDR3 is CASSQLAGAGEFF. In DNA form, the CDR3 reads TGCGCCAGCAGCCAACTAGCGGGAGCGGGGGAGTTCTTC. The chain employs TRBV4-1 and TRBJ2-1, with TRBD2 matching over 10 bases. Germline CDR1 is MGHRA and CDR2 is YSYEKL. The trim removed 2 bases at V and 14 bases at J, leaving 6 bases unmatched. There are 13 residues in the CDR3.